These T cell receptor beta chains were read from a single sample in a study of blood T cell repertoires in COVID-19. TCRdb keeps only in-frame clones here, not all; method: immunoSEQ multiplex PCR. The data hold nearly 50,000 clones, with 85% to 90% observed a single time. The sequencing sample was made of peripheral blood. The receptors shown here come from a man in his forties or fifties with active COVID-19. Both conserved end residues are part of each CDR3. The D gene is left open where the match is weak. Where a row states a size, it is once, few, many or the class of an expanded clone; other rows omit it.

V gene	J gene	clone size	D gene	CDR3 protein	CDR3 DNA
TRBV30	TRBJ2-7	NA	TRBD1	CAWSDTDPGQGIGEQYF	TGTGCCTGGAGCGACACCGACCCGGGACAGGGCATTGGCGAGCAGTACTTC
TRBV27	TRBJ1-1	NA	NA	CASSPRGAGAEAFF	TGTGCCAGCAGTCCGCGGGGCGCTGGGGCTGAAGCTTTCTTT
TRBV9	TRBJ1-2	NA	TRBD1	CASSVRGTGNNYGYTF	TGTGCCAGCAGCGTAAGAGGGACAGGCAATAACTATGGCTACACCTTC
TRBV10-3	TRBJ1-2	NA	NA	CAISEREGSYGYTF	TGTGCCATCAGTGAGCGAGAAGGGAGCTATGGCTACACCTTC
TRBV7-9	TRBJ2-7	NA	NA	CASSLAGRTYEQYF	TGTGCCAGCAGCTTAGCGGGCAGGACCTACGAGCAGTACTTC
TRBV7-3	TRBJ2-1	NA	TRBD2	CASSTHGGEDEQFF	TGTGCCAGCAGCACCCACGGGGGGGAGGATGAGCAGTTCTTC
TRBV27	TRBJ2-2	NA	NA	CASSSTANGELFF	TGTGCCAGCAGTTCAACCGCGAACGGGGAGCTGTTTTTT
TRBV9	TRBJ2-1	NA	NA	CASSERGGSAHYNEQFF	TGTGCCAGCAGCGAGAGGGGGGGGAGTGCCCATTACAATGAGCAGTTCTTC
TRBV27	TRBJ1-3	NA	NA	CAMDRLTSGNTIYF	TGTGCCATGGACAGATTGACCTCTGGAAACACCATATATTTT
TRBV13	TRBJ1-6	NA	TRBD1	CASRGTANSPLHF	TGTGCCAGCAGAGGGACAGCCAATTCACCCCTCCACTTT
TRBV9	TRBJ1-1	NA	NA	CASSVVRDRTEAFF	TGTGCCAGCAGCGTAGTCAGGGATCGCACTGAAGCTTTCTTT
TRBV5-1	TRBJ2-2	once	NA	CASSSGGTGELFF	TGCGCCAGCAGCTCCGGCGGGACCGGGGAGCTGTTTTTT
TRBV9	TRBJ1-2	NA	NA	CASSPVLGVGGYTF	TGTGCCAGCAGCCCCGTTCTGGGAGTAGGTGGCTACACCTTC
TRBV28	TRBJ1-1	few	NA	CASKIGTEAFF	TGTGCCAGCAAAATCGGGACTGAAGCTTTCTTT
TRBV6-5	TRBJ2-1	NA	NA	CASSHRAGGYNEQFF	TGTGCCAGCAGTCACCGGGCAGGGGGGTACAATGAGCAGTTCTTC
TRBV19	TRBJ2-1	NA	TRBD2	CATRDLAGKYNEQFF	TGTGCCACGAGGGATTTAGCGGGGAAATACAATGAGCAGTTCTTC
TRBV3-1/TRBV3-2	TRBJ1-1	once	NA	CASSQGGSDSEAFF	TGTGCCAGCAGCCAAGGTGGGTCGGACTCTGAAGCTTTCTTT
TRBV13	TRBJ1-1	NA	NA	CASSLGRGVSGDAFF	TGTGCCAGCAGCTTAGGCCGGGGGGTGTCAGGGGACGCTTTCTTT
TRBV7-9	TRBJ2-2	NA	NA	CASRQAYTGELFF	TGTGCCAGCAGACAGGCCTACACCGGGGAGCTGTTTTTT
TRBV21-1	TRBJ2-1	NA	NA	CASSKGQHPEQFF	TGTGCCAGCAGCAAGGGGCAACACCCTGAGCAGTTCTTC
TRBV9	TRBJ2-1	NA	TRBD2	CASSRLLAGVYNEQFF	TGTGCCAGCAGCCGACTCCTAGCGGGAGTTTACAATGAGCAGTTCTTC
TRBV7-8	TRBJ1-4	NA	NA	CASSPQQGFNEKLFF	TGTGCCAGCAGCCCCCAACAGGGTTTTAATGAAAAACTGTTTTTT
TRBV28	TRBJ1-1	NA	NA	CASSLSPSEAFF	TGTGCCAGCAGTTTATCCCCTTCTGAAGCTTTCTTT
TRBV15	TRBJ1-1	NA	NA	CATSRDRREQGYIMNTEAFF	TGTGCCACCAGCAGAGATAGGAGAGAACAGGGTTATATAATGAACACTGAAGCTTTCTTT
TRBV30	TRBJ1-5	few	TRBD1	CAWSDRERSINQPQHF	TGTGCCTGGAGCGACAGGGAAAGGTCGATCAATCAGCCCCAGCATTTT
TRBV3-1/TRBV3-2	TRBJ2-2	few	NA	CASSQEQRSNTGELFF	TGTGCCAGCAGCCAAGAACAGCGGTCAAACACCGGGGAGCTGTTTTTT
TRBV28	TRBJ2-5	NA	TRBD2	CASRSGGRETQYF	TGTGCCAGCAGGAGCGGGGGCAGGGAGACCCAGTACTTC
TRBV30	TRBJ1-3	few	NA	CAWSDPLGGGNTIYF	TGTGCCTGGAGTGATCCCCTCGGGGGTGGAAACACCATATATTTT
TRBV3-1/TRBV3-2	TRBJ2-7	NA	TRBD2	CASSGYGGGYEQYF	TGTGCCAGCAGCGGGTATGGCGGGGGATACGAGCAGTACTTC
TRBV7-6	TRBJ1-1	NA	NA	CASSLAMGAGTEAFF	TGTGCCAGCAGCTTAGCCATGGGGGCGGGCACTGAAGCTTTCTTT
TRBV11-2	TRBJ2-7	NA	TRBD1	CASSFLRDRAAEQYF	TGTGCCAGCAGCTTCCTCCGGGACAGGGCCGCCGAGCAGTACTTC
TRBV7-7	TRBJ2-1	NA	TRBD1	CASSPRTGGNEQFF	TGTGCCAGCAGCCCCCGGACAGGGGGGAATGAGCAGTTCTTC